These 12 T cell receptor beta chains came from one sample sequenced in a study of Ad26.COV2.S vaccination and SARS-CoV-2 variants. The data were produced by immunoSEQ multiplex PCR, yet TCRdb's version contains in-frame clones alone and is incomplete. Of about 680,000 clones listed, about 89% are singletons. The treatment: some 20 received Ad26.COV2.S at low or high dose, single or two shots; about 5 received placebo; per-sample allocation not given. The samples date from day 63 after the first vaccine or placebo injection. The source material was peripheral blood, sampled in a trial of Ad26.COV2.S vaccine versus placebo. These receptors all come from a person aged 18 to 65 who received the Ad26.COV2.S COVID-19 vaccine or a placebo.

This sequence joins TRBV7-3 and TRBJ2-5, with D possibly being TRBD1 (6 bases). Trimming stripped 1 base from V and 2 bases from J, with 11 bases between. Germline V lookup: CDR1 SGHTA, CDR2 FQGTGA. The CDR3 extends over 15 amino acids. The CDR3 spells CASSLRGPTQETQYF. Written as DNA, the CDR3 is TGTGCCAGCAGCTTAAGGGGGCCCACTCAAGAGACCCAGTACTTC.

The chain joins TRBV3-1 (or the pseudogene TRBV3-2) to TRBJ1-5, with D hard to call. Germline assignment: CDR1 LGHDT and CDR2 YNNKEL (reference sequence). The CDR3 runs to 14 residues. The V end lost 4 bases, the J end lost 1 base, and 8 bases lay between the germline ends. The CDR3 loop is CASSPTLSNQPQHF. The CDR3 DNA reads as TGTGCCAGCAGCCCGACATTGAGCAATCAGCCCCAGCATTTT.

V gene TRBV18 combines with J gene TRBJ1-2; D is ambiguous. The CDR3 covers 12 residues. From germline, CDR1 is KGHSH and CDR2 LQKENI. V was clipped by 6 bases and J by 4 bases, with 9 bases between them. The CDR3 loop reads CASSGGAYGYTF. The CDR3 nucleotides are TGTGCCAGCTCGGGCGGCGCCTATGGCTACACCTTC.

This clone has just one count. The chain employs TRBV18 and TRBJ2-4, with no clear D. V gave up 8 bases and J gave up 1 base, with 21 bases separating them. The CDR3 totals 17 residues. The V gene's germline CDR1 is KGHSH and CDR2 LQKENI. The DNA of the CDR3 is TGTGCCAGCAACACCATATTGGACCACGAGGCCAAAAACATTCAGTACTTC. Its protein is CASNTILDHEAKNIQYF.

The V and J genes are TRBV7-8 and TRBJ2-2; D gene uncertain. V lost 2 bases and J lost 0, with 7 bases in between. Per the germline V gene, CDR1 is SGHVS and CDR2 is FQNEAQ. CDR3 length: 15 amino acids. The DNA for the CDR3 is TGTGCCAGCAGCTTACTCGGTTCGAACACCGGGGAGCTGTTTTTT. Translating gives CASSLLGSNTGELFF. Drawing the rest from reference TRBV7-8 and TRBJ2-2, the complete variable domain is GAGVSQSPRYKVAKRGQDVALRCDPISGHVSLFWYQQALGQGPEFLTYFQNEAQLDKSGLPSDRFFAERPEGSVSTLKIQRTQQEDSAVYLCASSLLGSNTGELFFGEGSRLTVL.

This CDR3 reads CASSQGGSFYEQYF. CDR3 DNA sequence: TGTGCCAGCAGCCAAGGGGGGAGTTTCTACGAGCAGTACTTC. V usage is TRBV3-1 (or the pseudogene TRBV3-2) and J usage is TRBJ2-7; the D call may be TRBD1 or TRBD2 (5 bases each). The germline V gene has CDR1 LGHDT and CDR2 YNNKEL (reference sequence). This CDR3 has 14 residues. V dropped 1 base and J dropped 3 bases, with 10 bases sitting between them.

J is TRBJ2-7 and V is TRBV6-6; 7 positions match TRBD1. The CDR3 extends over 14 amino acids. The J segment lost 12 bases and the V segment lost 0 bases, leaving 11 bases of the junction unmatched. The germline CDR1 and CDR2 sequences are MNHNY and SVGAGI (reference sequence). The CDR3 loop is CASSYSLAWDSLYF. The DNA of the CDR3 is TGTGCCAGCAGTTACTCGCTCGCCTGGGACAGCCTGTACTTC.

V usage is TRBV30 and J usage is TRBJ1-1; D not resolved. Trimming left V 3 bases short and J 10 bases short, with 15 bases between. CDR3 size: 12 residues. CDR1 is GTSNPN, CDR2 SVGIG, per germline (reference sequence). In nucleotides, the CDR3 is TGTGCCTGGAGCCCCGAACGCGCATTAGCTTTCTTT. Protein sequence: CAWSPERALAFF.

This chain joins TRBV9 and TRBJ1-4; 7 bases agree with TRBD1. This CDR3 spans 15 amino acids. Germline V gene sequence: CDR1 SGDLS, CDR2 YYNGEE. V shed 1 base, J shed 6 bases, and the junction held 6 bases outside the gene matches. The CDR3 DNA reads TGTGCCAGCAGCGTACGCGACAGGGACTATGAAAAACTGTTTTTT. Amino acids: CASSVRDRDYEKLFF.

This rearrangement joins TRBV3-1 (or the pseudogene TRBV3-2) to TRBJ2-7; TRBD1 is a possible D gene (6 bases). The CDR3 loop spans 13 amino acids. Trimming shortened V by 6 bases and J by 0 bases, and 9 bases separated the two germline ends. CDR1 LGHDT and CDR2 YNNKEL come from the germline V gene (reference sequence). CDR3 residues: CASRGDTSYEQYF. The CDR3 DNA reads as TGTGCCAGCAGGGGGGACACCTCCTACGAGCAGTACTTC.

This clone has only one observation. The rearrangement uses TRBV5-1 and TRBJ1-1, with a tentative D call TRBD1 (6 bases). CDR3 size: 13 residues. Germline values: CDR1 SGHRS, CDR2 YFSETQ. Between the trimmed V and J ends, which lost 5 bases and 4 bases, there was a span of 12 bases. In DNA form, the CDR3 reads TGCGCCAGCAGATTACCAGGGGCCACTGAAGCTTTCTTT. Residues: CASRLPGATEAFF.

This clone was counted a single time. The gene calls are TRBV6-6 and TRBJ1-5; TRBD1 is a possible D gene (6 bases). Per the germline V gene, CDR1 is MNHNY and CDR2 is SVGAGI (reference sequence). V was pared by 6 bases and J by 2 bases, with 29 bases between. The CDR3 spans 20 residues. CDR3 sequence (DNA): TGTGCCAGCAGCCACAAATACAGCCCCGGGACATCAGCGGGCAATCAGCCCCAGCATTTT. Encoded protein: CASSHKYSPGTSAGNQPQHF.